The 5 T cell receptor beta chains below were found in one sample sequenced in a study of T cells in Graves' hyperthyroidism and ophthalmopathy (dated by TCRdb to between 2018 and 2021). The method behind the library was multiplex PCR. The sequencer was an Illumina HiSeq 2000. The TCR beta CDR3 regions were amplified from the RNA transcripts. A first-round RT-PCR of the TCR CDR3 used the HTBI primer set with the Qiagen OneStep RT-PCR kit. Using fastp trimming at Q25 and MiXCR clonotype assembly, TCRdb reanalyzed the public sequencing data and kept in-frame beta chains. All rows with the same CDR3 protein become a single entry with the most common DNA and genes. The sample data list about 510,000 distinct CDR3 sequences, and 14% of these were observed just once. Roughly 13% of the sample lies in the top ten. Sequencing was performed on blood. The receptors were sampled from a middle-aged woman with Graves' hyperthyroidism.

There are many counts of this clonotype. This chain links TRBV27 with TRBJ2-7; 9 bases line up with TRBD2. The J segment lost 3 bases and the V segment lost 5 bases, leaving 11 bases of the junction unmatched. Germline CDR1 reads MNHEY; CDR2 reads SMNVEV (reference sequence). The CDR3 has 16 amino acids. CDR3 amino acids: CASSISRVAGVYEQYF. The CDR3, as DNA: TGTGCCAGCAGTATCAGTAGAGTAGCGGGAGTCTACGAGCAGTACTTC.

As concerns this clonotype: Here the CDR3 omits its conserved ending phenylalanine or tryptophan, so a read error is the likely source. The V and J genes are TRBV5-1 and TRBJ1-1, with a weak D call TRBD1 (6 bases). From germline, CDR1 is SGHRS and CDR2 YFSETQ. Deletions cut 1 base from V and 2 bases from J, with 9 bases between. CDR3 size: 14 residues. The CDR3 nucleotides are TGCGCCAGCAGCTTGACAGGGCACAACACTGAAGCTTTCATT. This translates into CASSLTGHNTEAFI.

This clonotype was counted ten times or more. The rearrangement links TRBV28 to TRBJ2-1, with 10 bases lining up with TRBD2. The germline V gene encodes CDR1 MDHEN and CDR2 SYDVKM. The CDR3 is 15 residues long. The V segment lost 11 bases and the J segment 7 bases; nucleotides outside the gene matches: 14. The chain's CDR3 is CASPPTSGVSNEQFF. CDR3 coding DNA: TGTGCCTCCCCCCCAACTAGCGGGGTTAGTAATGAGCAGTTCTTC.

The rearrangement links TRBV28 to TRBJ2-3, with 7 bases that match TRBD2. With 8 bases clipped from V and 2 bases from J, the junction kept 7 bases outside the gene matches. This CDR3 has 14 amino acids. Germline V gene data show CDR1 as MDHEN and CDR2 as SYDVKM. The CDR3 protein is CASGTSDYTDTQYF. In DNA, the CDR3 is TGTGCCAGCGGAACTAGCGACTACACAGATACGCAGTATTTT. Looking up the rest from reference TRBV28 and TRBJ2-3 gives the full variable domain: DVKVTQSSRYLVKRTGEKVFLECVQDMDHENMFWYRQDPGLGLRLIYFSYDVKMKEKGDIPEGYSVSREKKERFSLILESASTNQTSMYLCASGTSDYTDTQYFGPGTRLTVL.

This clonotype was seen more than once but under ten times. This chain uses TRBV20-1 with TRBJ1-6; 8 bases align to TRBD1. The CDR3 extends over 13 amino acids. CDR1 and CDR2 (germline): DFQATT, SNEGSKA (reference sequence). With 6 bases clipped from V and 7 bases from J, the junction kept 5 bases outside the gene matches. The CDR3 DNA is TGCAGTGCCCCGGACAGGGAGAATTCACCCCTCCACTTT. It encodes CSAPDRENSPLHF.